These 29 T cell receptor beta chains share one sample of origin, sequenced in a study of OX40 agonist ivuxolimab in advanced cancers. Sequencing used immunoSEQ multiplex PCR; TCRdb keeps in-frame clones, though not all of them. This table has under 50,000 clones, 75% to 80% appearing once. Sequenced here: CD4+ or CD8+ T cells sorted from blood, sampled in a trial of the OX40 agonist ivuxolimab. Source of these receptors: an adult with an advanced solid tumor such as melanoma, head and neck, liver or kidney cancer.

This clone has a handful of counts. V and J are TRBV19 and TRBJ2-7; the D gene is possibly TRBD1 (5 bases). V was cut by 5 bases and J by 0 bases, with 8 bases left in between. There are 13 residues in the CDR3. CDR1 LNHDA and CDR2 SQIVND come from the germline V gene (reference sequence). The CDR3 DNA is TGTGCCAGTAGTGACAGAACCTCCTACGAGCAGTACTTC. It yields the protein CASSDRTSYEQYF. Together with reference TRBV19 and TRBJ2-7, the CDR3 gives the full variable domain: DGGITQSPKYLFRKEGQNVTLSCEQNLNHDAMYWYRQDPGQGLRLIYYSQIVNDFQKGDIAEGYSVSREKKESFPLTVTSAQKNPTAFYLCASSDRTSYEQYFGPGTRLTVT.

The V and J genes are TRBV19 and TRBJ2-7, with D unclear. Trimming shortened V by 0 bases and J by 2 bases, and 8 bases separated the two germline ends. This CDR3 spans 14 amino acids. Looked up from germline, CDR1 is LNHDA and CDR2 is SQIVND (reference sequence). The CDR3 nucleotides read TGTGCCAGTAGTATAGATTCCTTCGCCTACGAGCAGTACTTC. Amino acids: CASSIDSFAYEQYF.

The chain employs TRBV7-8 and TRBJ2-2; possibly TRBD2 for D (6 bases). V lost 8 bases and J lost 1, with 14 bases in between. The CDR3 is made up of 15 amino acids. Looked up from germline, CDR1 is SGHVS and CDR2 is FQNEAQ. CDR3 protein: CASLEGALNTGELFF. The CDR3 nucleotides read TGTGCCAGCTTGGAGGGAGCCCTGAACACCGGGGAGCTGTTTTTT.

The CDR3 DNA sequence: TGCGCCAGCAGCTTGACCGGACAGCCGGCCTCTGGAAACACCATATATTTT. Translating gives CASSLTGQPASGNTIYF. The rearrangement uses TRBV5-1 and TRBJ1-3; tentatively, D is TRBD1 (6 bases). From germline, CDR1 is SGHRS and CDR2 YFSETQ. Between the trimmed V and J ends, which lost 1 base and 0 bases, there was a span of 14 bases. The CDR3 contains 17 residues. The entire variable domain, with the rest obtained from reference TRBV5-1 and TRBJ1-3, is as follows: KAGVTQTPRYLIKTRGQQVTLSCSPISGHRSVSWYQQTPGQGLQFLFEYFSETQRNKGNFPGRFSGRQFSNSRSEMNVSTLELGDSALYLCASSLTGQPASGNTIYFGEGSWLTVV.

The chain is built from TRBV5-8 and TRBJ1-5; 8 nucleotides match TRBD1. The CDR3 sequence is 16 residues long. From germline, CDR1 is SGHTS and CDR2 YDEGEE. V lost 4 bases, J lost 8 bases, and 14 bases stayed unmatched. CDR3 in amino acids: CASSIARQGSIEPQHF. CDR3 sequence (DNA): TGTGCCAGCAGCATCGCGAGACAGGGGAGTATTGAGCCCCAGCATTTT.

The chain couples TRBV11-2 to TRBJ2-7; 8 bases are shared with TRBD2. CDR1 SGHAT and CDR2 FQNNGV come from the germline V gene. Trimming at V came to 5 bases and at J to 6 bases, leaving 9 bases not matched to a gene. This CDR3 has 14 residues. This CDR3 is CASSRNSGTGEQYF. For the CDR3, the DNA is TGTGCCAGCAGCCGAAATAGCGGGACGGGCGAGCAGTACTTC. The variable domain in full, with the rest retrieved from reference TRBV11-2 and TRBJ2-7, is EAGVAQSPRYKIIEKRQSVAFWCNPISGHATLYWYQQILGQGPKLLIQFQNNGVVDDSQLPKDRFSAERLKGVDSTLKIQPAKLEDSAVYLCASSRNSGTGEQYFGPGTRLTVT.

This clone is a singleton in its sample. V is TRBV7-7 and J is TRBJ2-1; 8 positions match TRBD2. The CDR3 has 20 residues. Germline V gene lookup returns CDR1 SSHAT and CDR2 FNYEAQ (reference sequence). The trim removed 4 bases at V and 1 base at J, leaving 18 bases unmatched. The CDR3 DNA follows: TGTGCCAGCAGCTCCCGCTTTGCTAGCGGGCCAAACCCTTCCTACAATGAGCAGTTCTTC. Translating gives CASSSRFASGPNPSYNEQFF.

The rearrangement joins TRBV11-2 to TRBJ2-7, with 9 nucleotides matching TRBD2. The CDR3 length is 14 residues. J was trimmed by 8 bases and V by 3 bases; bases with no gene match: 8. In germline, CDR1 is SGHAT, CDR2 FQNNGV. The CDR3 DNA is TGTGCCAGCAGCTTCGCGGGAGGGCCGGGAAAGCAGTACTTC. It yields the protein CASSFAGGPGKQYF.

V is TRBV6-5 and J is TRBJ1-3; D not resolved. The CDR3 covers 13 residues. Looked up from germline, CDR1 is MNHEY and CDR2 is SVGAGI. Trimming took 6 bases from V and 4 from J, leaving 10 bases between them. CDR3 loop: CASRHPGGNTIYF. The DNA of the CDR3 is TGTGCCAGCAGACACCCGGGCGGAAACACCATATATTTT.

V usage is TRBV5-1 and J usage is TRBJ2-3; TRBD2 might be the D (5 bases). Per germline, CDR1 SGHRS and CDR2 YFSETQ. Trimming took off 0 bases at V and 0 bases at J, with 11 bases between the two ends. This CDR3 contains 16 residues. The CDR3 coding sequence is TGCGCCAGCAGCTTGGAAGGGAGCCCTAGCACAGATACGCAGTATTTT. This sequence encodes CASSLEGSPSTDTQYF.

The chain uses TRBV5-1 and TRBJ2-3; TRBD2 matches at 10 bases. Germline lookup yields CDR1 SGHRS and CDR2 YFSETQ. The CDR3 consists of 16 residues. V dropped 2 bases and J dropped 5; count of bases not matched to a gene: 8. DNA of the CDR3: TGCGCCAGCAGCTTCAGCGGGAGGGGAGGGGGAGATACGCAGTATTTT. It is translated as CASSFSGRGGGDTQYF.

V gene TRBV6-5 combines with J gene TRBJ2-7, with 11 positions matching TRBD2. Per germline, CDR1 MNHEY and CDR2 SVGAGI. J gave up 4 bases and V 4 bases, and 9 bases lay outside the gene matches. The CDR3 is made up of 16 amino acids. CDR3 sequence reads: CASSSPRLAGLYEQYF. CDR3 bases: TGTGCCAGCAGTTCCCCAAGACTAGCGGGGCTTTACGAGCAGTACTTC.

The rearrangement links TRBV2 to TRBJ2-1; D is unresolved. CDR1 and CDR2 (germline): SNHLY, FYNNEI. Deletions cut 4 bases from V and 9 bases from J, with 13 bases between. The CDR3 loop spans 13 amino acids. The CDR3 spells CASSGWSPGEQFF. CDR3 nucleotide sequence: TGTGCCAGCAGTGGGTGGTCCCCCGGTGAGCAGTTCTTC.

The CDR3 DNA sequence: TGTGCCAGCAGTGAAAGGTTGGCAGGCGCGAATCAGCCCCAGCATTTT. This gives the protein CASSERLAGANQPQHF. The chain uses TRBV2 and TRBJ1-5; D is unclear. Trimming pared 2 bases from V and 4 bases from J, leaving 15 bases between. Germline V gene lookup returns CDR1 SNHLY and CDR2 FYNNEI. The CDR3 runs to 16 residues.

The chain recombines TRBV5-4 with TRBJ2-1; possible D gene TRBD1, 5 bases. The germline V gene encodes CDR1 SGHNT and CDR2 YYREEE (reference sequence). Trimming took 4 bases from V and 3 from J, leaving 8 bases between them. The CDR3 totals 13 residues. The CDR3 region is CASSPQGYNEQFF. As DNA, the CDR3 is TGTGCCAGCAGCCCGCAGGGCTACAATGAGCAGTTCTTC.

The J gene is TRBJ1-1, the V gene TRBV6-5; 8 bases are a match to TRBD1. CDR3 length equals 13 residues. The J segment lost 2 bases and the V segment lost 7 bases, leaving 3 bases of the junction unmatched. Germline V lookup: CDR1 MNHEY, CDR2 SVGAGI. The CDR3 sequence: CASTTGENTEAFF. DNA for the CDR3: TGTGCCAGCACGACAGGGGAAAACACTGAAGCTTTCTTT.

This chain connects TRBV29-1 to TRBJ1-3, with TRBD1 identical over 7 bases. J was trimmed by 4 bases and V by 6 bases; bases with no gene match: 6. Germline lookup yields CDR1 SQVTM and CDR2 ANQGSEA. The length of the CDR3 is 13 residues. The CDR3 reads CSVSDRAGNTIYF. The CDR3 nucleotides are TGCAGCGTCAGTGACAGGGCAGGAAACACCATATATTTT.

This clone was counted a few times. The J gene is TRBJ2-7, the V gene TRBV19; perhaps TRBD1 as D (7 bases). The germline gives CDR1 LNHDA, CDR2 SQIVND (reference sequence). V was trimmed by 3 bases and J by 2 bases, leaving 11 bases between them. The CDR3 has 14 residues. For the CDR3, the DNA is TGTGCCAGTAGTATGGCGGGGACAGCCTACGAGCAGTACTTC. It encodes CASSMAGTAYEQYF. The full variable domain, with the rest looked up from reference TRBV19 and TRBJ2-7, is DGGITQSPKYLFRKEGQNVTLSCEQNLNHDAMYWYRQDPGQGLRLIYYSQIVNDFQKGDIAEGYSVSREKKESFPLTVTSAQKNPTAFYLCASSMAGTAYEQYFGPGTRLTVT.

This chain connects TRBV2 to TRBJ1-4; tentative D call: TRBD1 (6 bases). The V gene lost 8 bases and the J gene lost 8 bases, with 21 bases spanning the gap. This CDR3 is 15 amino acids long. CDR1 SNHLY and CDR2 FYNNEI come from the germline V gene. The CDR3 DNA is TGTGCCAGCTCACCTCGGAGGGGGGCGGTCGAAAAACTGTTTTTT. As protein: CASSPRRGAVEKLFF.

The chain carries TRBV11-2 and TRBJ1-6, with 7 bases that match TRBD1. The germline V gene has CDR1 SGHAT and CDR2 FQNNGV. V lost 5 bases and J lost 4; bases outside the gene matches: 8. The CDR3 spans 16 residues. The CDR3 DNA sequence: TGTGCCAGCAGCCTACAGGGGAAGGGATATAATTCACCCCTCCACTTT. It yields the protein CASSLQGKGYNSPLHF.

The chain employs TRBV9 and TRBJ2-7; 8 bases match TRBD1. V was pared by 4 bases and J by 6 bases, with 9 bases of the junction left unmatched. Per the germline V gene, CDR1 is SGDLS and CDR2 is YYNGEE. The CDR3 consists of 14 residues. CDR3 protein: CASSRGQGNSEQYF. The CDR3 DNA sequence: TGTGCCAGCAGCAGAGGACAGGGAAACTCCGAGCAGTACTTC.

This rearrangement joins TRBV7-2 to TRBJ2-3, with 12 positions matching TRBD2. The trim removed 0 bases at V and 4 bases at J, leaving 2 bases unmatched. Germline V CDR1 and CDR2: SGHTA, FQGNSA. There are 16 residues in the CDR3. This CDR3 reads CASSLARLAGADTQYF. For the CDR3, the DNA is TGTGCCAGCAGCTTAGCGCGACTAGCGGGAGCAGATACGCAGTATTTT.

V is TRBV20-1 and J is TRBJ2-7; D is perhaps TRBD2 (6 bases). V dropped 7 bases and J dropped 3 bases, with 10 bases sitting between them. CDR1 is DFQATT and CDR2 is SNEGSKA in the germline V gene (reference sequence). The CDR3 has 11 amino acids. CDR3 in DNA: TGCAGTGGAGGAGGGGACTACGAGCAGTACTTC. Translation gives CSGGGDYEQYF.

The rearrangement joins TRBV6-5 to TRBJ2-2; TRBD2 matches at 8 bases. Germline V gene sequence: CDR1 MNHEY, CDR2 SVGAGI. The ends lost 5 bases at V and 1 base at J; junction bases unmatched: 3. There are 15 residues in the CDR3. For the CDR3, the DNA is TGTGCCAGCAGTACACTAGCGGAGAACACCGGGGAGCTGTTTTTT. Amino acid sequence: CASSTLAENTGELFF.

The genes are TRBV30 and TRBJ2-2, with 9 nucleotides matching TRBD2. CDR3 length: 14 residues. Germline loops: CDR1 GTSNPN, CDR2 SVGIG (reference sequence). The ends lost 8 bases at V and 0 bases at J; junction bases unmatched: 4. Here the CDR3 reads CAAGGDSNTGELFF. The CDR3 nucleotides read TGTGCCGCGGGGGGGGACTCGAACACCGGGGAGCTGTTTTTT.

The chain recombines TRBV4-2 with TRBJ2-3; no clear D gene. The V gene lost 5 bases and the J gene lost 0 bases, with 6 bases spanning the gap. This CDR3 spans 13 amino acids. Germline assignment: CDR1 LGHNA and CDR2 YNFKEQ. The CDR3 region is CASSLDSTDTQYF. The CDR3 DNA reads TGTGCCAGCAGCTTAGACAGCACAGATACGCAGTATTTT.

Comments on this clone: In the same sample, other DNA sequences code for this CDR3. Here the CDR3 DNA reads TGTGCCAGCAGAACTAGCGGGAGCTCCTACGAGCAGTACTTC. It codes for CASRTSGSSYEQYF. The V call is TRBV6-5, the J call TRBJ2-7, with 11 bases aligning to TRBD2. CDR1 and CDR2 (germline): MNHEY, SVGAGI. J lost 0 bases, V lost 6 bases, and 1 base had no gene match. There are 14 residues in the CDR3.

V usage is TRBV4-1 and J usage is TRBJ2-4; D may be TRBD1 (7 bases). V lost 2 bases and J 1 base, leaving 12 bases between the germline ends. The germline V gene encodes CDR1 MGHRA and CDR2 YSYEKL. This CDR3 contains 16 residues. CDR3 region: CASSQPRDSAKNIQYF. CDR3 DNA sequence: TGCGCCAGCAGCCAACCGCGGGACAGCGCCAAAAACATTCAGTACTTC.

The rearrangement joins TRBV7-9 to TRBJ1-5, with TRBD1 identical over 7 bases. V shed 5 bases, J shed 7 bases, and the junction held 17 bases outside the gene matches. The CDR3 length is 17 residues. CDR1 and CDR2 from the germline V gene are SEHNR and FQNEAQ (reference sequence). The CDR3 DNA reads as TGTGCCAGCAGCCATACGACAGGGCCCTCAAGGGGCCAGCCCCAGCATTTT. This sequence encodes CASSHTTGPSRGQPQHF.